The 29 T cell receptor beta chains reported below all come from one sample, sequenced in a study of CD8 T cells in Susac syndrome. The RNA, about 0.45 to 1 ug, was put through reverse transcription using random hexamers. TCRdb ran MiXCR on the immunoSEQ multiplex PCR reads and lists one entry per CDR3 protein. The sample lists a few hundred thousand distinct CDR3 sequences, 92% occurring once. Sequencing was carried out using CD8+ T cells from PBMCs. These receptor sequences come from a human donor with multiple sclerosis.

The rearrangement links TRBV30 to TRBJ2-1; D ambiguous. Germline V gives CDR1 GTSNPN, CDR2 SVGIG (reference sequence). There are 15 residues in the CDR3. V shed 4 bases and J shed 0 bases, with 13 bases lying between them. CDR3 loop: CAWTGSASSYNEQFF. DNA for the CDR3: TGTGCCTGGACAGGTTCCGCAAGCTCCTACAATGAGCAGTTCTTC.

J is TRBJ1-6 and V is TRBV12-3 or TRBV12-4; maybe TRBD1 (5 bases). Trimming cost V 5 bases and J 7 bases, with 12 bases left between them. The CDR3 runs to 14 residues. The CDR3 reads CASSGGEENSPLHF. The DNA for the CDR3 is TGTGCCAGCAGTGGGGGGGAAGAGAATTCACCCCTCCACTTT.

The chain links TRBV30 to TRBJ2-5; D possibly corresponds to TRBD2 (5 bases). The ends were cut back, 5 bases at V and 10 bases at J, with 11 bases in the middle. Germline CDR1 and CDR2: GTSNPN and SVGIG (reference sequence). This CDR3 comprises 10 residues. This chain's CDR3 is CAWGPTSQYF. CDR3 nucleotides: TGTGCCTGGGGACCTACTAGCCAGTACTTC.

The gene calls are TRBV15 and TRBJ2-2; the match to TRBD2 covers 7 bases. The junction had 9 bases not matched to a gene; V was cut back by 0 bases and J by 5 bases. Germline V lookup: CDR1 LNHNV, CDR2 YYDKDF (reference sequence). This CDR3 has 17 residues. The CDR3 region has the DNA TGTGCCACCAGCAGAGATCGCCTAGCGGCCTCGACCGGGGAGCTGTTTTTT. Amino acid sequence: CATSRDRLAASTGELFF.

The rearrangement joins TRBV5-6 to TRBJ1-2; D ambiguous. Germline assignment: CDR1 SGHDT and CDR2 YYEEEE. The CDR3 length is 14 residues. Trimming cost V 0 bases and J 2 bases, with 8 bases left between them. The CDR3 DNA follows: TGTGCCAGCAGCTTGGATCCAGAAAACTATGGCTACACCTTC. It encodes CASSLDPENYGYTF.

The chain uses TRBV5-1 and TRBJ2-1; 10 nucleotides match TRBD2. This CDR3 has 16 residues. V shed 0 bases and J 4 bases; nucleotides not matched to a gene: 4. Germline CDR1 and CDR2: SGHRS and YFSETQ. CDR3 sequence (DNA): TGCGCCAGCAGCTTGGTTTATAGCGGGGGGTACAATGAGCAGTTCTTC. It specifies CASSLVYSGGYNEQFF.

J is TRBJ2-2 and V is TRBV24-1; weak D call: TRBD1 (6 bases). The V end was cut by 5 bases, the J end by 3 bases, with 9 bases between. The CDR3 runs to 14 residues. Germline-derived CDR1 and CDR2 are KGHDR and SFDVKD. CDR3 loop: CATSGAGDTGELFF. The CDR3 DNA sequence: TGTGCCACCAGTGGGGCAGGGGACACCGGGGAGCTGTTTTTT.

CDR3 coding DNA: TGTGCCAGCAGTTACGCCGGGTCTGACACCGGGGAGCTGTTTTTT. Translated, it gives CASSYAGSDTGELFF. The chain uses TRBV6-6 and TRBJ2-2; D remains unclear. Trimming left V 2 bases short and J 3 bases short, with 10 bases between. This CDR3 region has 15 residues. The V gene's germline CDR1 is MNHNY and CDR2 SVGAGI (reference sequence).

This chain links TRBV7-3 with TRBJ2-5; 10 bases fit TRBD2. This CDR3 contains 16 residues. Per germline, CDR1 SGHTA and CDR2 FQGTGA. V shed 5 bases and J 2 bases; nucleotides not matched to a gene: 8. CDR3 nucleotide sequence: TGTGCCAGCAGCCCGGCAGCGGGGGGGCGGCAAGAGACCCAGTACTTC. This encodes CASSPAAGGRQETQYF.

The chain joins TRBV7-8 to TRBJ1-1, with a weak D call TRBD1 (6 bases). This CDR3 contains 15 residues. Germline loops: CDR1 SGHVS, CDR2 FQNEAQ. Trimming cost V 4 bases and J 0 bases, with 12 bases left between them. The CDR3 sequence: CASSSSGTMNTEAFF. The CDR3, as DNA: TGTGCCAGCAGCTCATCCGGGACAATGAACACTGAAGCTTTCTTT.

This chain links TRBV5-1 with TRBJ2-2, with D possibly being TRBD2 (6 bases). Looked up from germline, CDR1 is SGHRS and CDR2 is YFSETQ. V lost 3 bases to trimming and J lost 7 bases, with 10 bases between them. The CDR3 spans 13 residues. The CDR3 loop is CASSWRGGGELFF. The CDR3 bases are TGCGCCAGCAGCTGGAGGGGTGGCGGGGAGCTGTTTTTT. Based on the CDR3 plus reference TRBV5-1 and TRBJ2-2, the full variable domain is KAGVTQTPRYLIKTRGQQVTLSCSPISGHRSVSWYQQTPGQGLQFLFEYFSETQRNKGNFPGRFSGRQFSNSRSEMNVSTLELGDSALYLCASSWRGGGELFFGEGSRLTVL.

The CDR3 bases are TGCGCCAGCAGCTTGGTAGGACAGGGGTTTGACGAACACGGCTACACCTTC. Protein product: CASSLVGQGFDEHGYTF. This chain links TRBV5-1 with TRBJ1-2; 9 nucleotides align to TRBD1. CDR3 length equals 17 residues. Germline CDR1 reads SGHRS; CDR2 reads YFSETQ. V shed 0 bases, J shed 8 bases, and the junction held 14 bases outside the gene matches. Together with reference TRBV5-1 and TRBJ1-2, the CDR3 gives the full variable domain: KAGVTQTPRYLIKTRGQQVTLSCSPISGHRSVSWYQQTPGQGLQFLFEYFSETQRNKGNFPGRFSGRQFSNSRSEMNVSTLELGDSALYLCASSLVGQGFDEHGYTFGSGTRLTVV.

The chain links TRBV19 to TRBJ1-1; TRBD1 is a possible D gene (6 bases). V lost 7 bases and J 3 bases, leaving 15 bases between the germline ends. From germline, CDR1 is LNHDA and CDR2 SQIVND (reference sequence). This CDR3 is 14 amino acids long. The CDR3 sequence: CASKWSDSHTEAFF. DNA for the CDR3: TGTGCCAGTAAATGGTCGGACAGCCACACTGAAGCTTTCTTT.

This chain links TRBV5-1 with TRBJ1-1, with D unresolved. V lost 6 bases to trimming and J lost 4 bases, with 10 bases between them. In germline, CDR1 is SGHRS, CDR2 YFSETQ. The CDR3 sequence is 12 residues long. CDR3 region: CASNYDRTEAFF. The CDR3 coding sequence is TGCGCCAGCAATTACGACCGCACTGAAGCTTTCTTT.

This clonotype was recorded only once. The V gene is TRBV7-9, the J gene TRBJ2-7; possible D gene TRBD1, 5 bases. CDR3 length: 14 residues. Germline CDR1 SEHNR, CDR2 FQNEAQ (reference sequence). Between the trimmed V and J ends, which lost 1 base and 2 bases, there was a span of 9 bases. The CDR3 nucleotides are TGTGCCAGCAGCTTAGAACAGGCCCCCTACGAGCAGTACTTC. The encoded protein is CASSLEQAPYEQYF.

CDR3 coding DNA: TGCGCCAGCAGCCATCTAGCGTCCTACAATGAGCAGTTCTTC. It encodes CASSHLASYNEQFF. V is TRBV4-1 and J is TRBJ2-1; D is perhaps TRBD2 (6 bases). Per the germline V gene, CDR1 is MGHRA and CDR2 is YSYEKL. The CDR3 runs 14 residues. Between the trimmed V and J ends, which lost 3 bases and 1 base, there was a span of 7 bases.

About this clonotype: Sequence at one end of the junction differs from germline and may be a read error. The rearrangement uses TRBV10-3 and TRBJ2-7; D gene uncertain. The germline CDR1 and CDR2 sequences are ENHRY and SYGVKD. The CDR3 covers 13 residues. For the CDR3, the DNA is TGTGCCATTAGTGAAGAGGTCTCCTACGAGCAGTACTTC. Encoded protein: CAISEEVSYEQYF.

The rearrangement uses TRBV2 and TRBJ2-7; possibly TRBD1 for D (6 bases). The V gene lost 3 bases and the J gene lost 0 bases, with 12 bases spanning the gap. Germline V lookup: CDR1 SNHLY, CDR2 FYNNEI. CDR3 length: 15 residues. CDR3 nucleotide sequence: TGTGCCAGCAGTGACCCGAACAGGGCCTCCTACGAGCAGTACTTC. It specifies CASSDPNRASYEQYF.

The J gene is TRBJ1-2, the V gene TRBV7-9; D gene unclear. CDR3 length: 12 amino acids. The V end lost 10 bases, the J end lost 3 bases, and 12 bases lay between the germline ends. The germline V gene encodes CDR1 SEHNR and CDR2 FQNEAQ (reference sequence). The CDR3 spells CAINRMDYGYTF. The CDR3 region has the DNA TGTGCCATTAACCGGATGGACTATGGCTACACCTTC.

This clonotype was counted only a few times. The chain joins TRBV20-1 to TRBJ2-7, with D hard to call. The length of the CDR3 is 13 residues. CDR1 and CDR2 from the germline V gene are DFQATT and SNEGSKA (reference sequence). V lost 1 base, J lost 6 bases, and 13 bases lay in between. CDR3: CSARARTKFEQYF. CDR3 in DNA: TGCAGTGCTAGAGCCCGAACAAAGTTCGAGCAGTACTTC.

The chain combines TRBV18 with TRBJ2-5, with D hard to call. The CDR3 loop spans 13 amino acids. V lost 2 bases to trimming and J lost 5 bases, with 9 bases between them. The germline V gene has CDR1 KGHSH and CDR2 LQKENI. The CDR3 here is CASSPVPEETQYF. The CDR3 DNA follows: TGTGCCAGCTCACCAGTCCCGGAGGAGACCCAGTACTTC.

The chain combines TRBV27 with TRBJ2-3, with 9 bases matching TRBD2. In germline, CDR1 is MNHEY, CDR2 SMNVEV (reference sequence). The V and J ends lost 3 bases and 6 bases, in that order; junction bases with no gene match: 7. This CDR3 is built from 15 residues. CDR3 protein: CASSFTAGGIDTQYF. DNA for the CDR3: TGTGCCAGCAGTTTCACAGCGGGGGGTATCGATACGCAGTATTTT.

V usage is TRBV6-4 and J usage is TRBJ2-1; 7 bases align to TRBD2. CDR1 MRHNA and CDR2 SNTAGT come from the germline V gene. The CDR3 totals 15 residues. The V gene end was trimmed by 6 bases and the J gene end by 2 bases; junction bases not matched to a gene: 7. The CDR3 reads CASSPLAETYNEQFF. The CDR3, as DNA: TGTGCCAGCAGCCCGCTAGCGGAAACCTACAATGAGCAGTTCTTC.

This CDR3 is CAWSVGVGTNYGYTF. In DNA form, the CDR3 reads TGTGCCTGGAGTGTAGGGGTAGGGACTAACTATGGCTACACCTTC. The chain uses TRBV30 and TRBJ1-2, with D possibly matching TRBD1 (5 bases). This CDR3 has 15 amino acids. The germline CDR1 and CDR2 sequences are GTSNPN and SVGIG (reference sequence). V dropped 0 bases and J dropped 0 bases, with 11 bases sitting between them.

A single count supports this clonotype. This sequence joins TRBV29-1 and TRBJ1-1; no definite D call. Between the trimmed V and J ends, which lost 3 bases and 0 bases, there was a span of 5 bases. CDR1 is SQVTM, CDR2 ANQGSEA, per germline. This CDR3 comprises 12 residues. For the CDR3, the DNA is TGCAGCGTTGAGATTATGAACACTGAAGCTTTCTTT. Translating it yields CSVEIMNTEAFF.

The V and J genes are TRBV10-3 and TRBJ2-7, with D tentatively TRBD1 or TRBD2 (6 bases each). In germline, CDR1 is ENHRY, CDR2 SYGVKD. The V end lost 2 bases, the J end lost 5 bases, and 16 bases lay between the germline ends. This CDR3 is 15 amino acids long. The CDR3 loop is CAISESQGGSDEQYF. DNA of the CDR3: TGTGCCATCAGTGAGAGTCAAGGGGGGAGCGACGAGCAGTACTTC.

V is TRBV7-9 and J is TRBJ2-7, with no clear D. Trimming left V 5 bases short and J 0 bases short, with 14 bases between. Germline-derived CDR1 and CDR2 are SEHNR and FQNEAQ (reference sequence). The CDR3 sequence is 15 residues long. The DNA for the CDR3 is TGTGCCAGCAGCGGAGCCGGCCACAGCTCCTACGAGCAGTACTTC. Translating it yields CASSGAGHSSYEQYF.

The J gene is TRBJ1-1, the V gene TRBV7-9, with 7 positions matching TRBD1. The CDR3 contains 16 residues. The junction had 10 bases not matched to a gene; V was cut back by 5 bases and J by 1 base. In germline, CDR1 is SEHNR, CDR2 FQNEAQ (reference sequence). This chain's CDR3 is CASSLRRQGRNTEAFF. The CDR3 region has the DNA TGTGCCAGCAGCCTGCGTCGACAGGGTCGGAACACTGAAGCTTTCTTT.

This chain connects TRBV20-1 to TRBJ1-2, with TRBD1 matching 9 bases. Germline loops: CDR1 DFQATT, CDR2 SNEGSKA (reference sequence). With 6 bases clipped from V and 8 bases from J, the junction kept 7 bases outside the gene matches. The CDR3 has 12 residues. The CDR3, as DNA: TGCAGTGCACCGGGACAGGGAAAAGGCTACACCTTC. Translation gives CSAPGQGKGYTF.